The rows below give T cell receptor beta chains drawn from one sample of a study of breast tumors, draining lymph nodes, adjacent tissues. TCRdb passed the multiplex PCR reads through MiXCR, listing each CDR3 protein once. The data contain under 150,000 distinct CDR3 sequences, approximately 22% of them seen just once; the ten biggest clones take up about 2.2%. Sequencing was carried out using axillary lymph node tissue. The receptors here all came from a female donor with breast cancer. Some clones in this sample may be carry-over from other donors' samples. Both conserved end residues are part of each CDR3. Fields, in order: D gene, clone size, J gene, V gene, CDR3 protein, CDR3 DNA. D genes are given only for firm matches. Clone size is shown for a subset of rows, as once, few, many or a class of expanded clone.

TRBD2 | many | TRBJ2-1 | TRBV10-3 | CAISERTSSSNEQFF | TGTGCCATCAGTGAAAGGACTAGCAGTAGCAATGAGCAGTTCTTC
TRBD2 | many | TRBJ2-2 | TRBV5-1 | CASRTSGYSNTGELFF | TGCGCCAGCCGGACTAGCGGATACTCGAACACCGGGGAGCTGTTTTTT
- | many | TRBJ2-7 | TRBV10-1 | CASSGGGSYEQYF | TGCGCCAGCAGTGGAGGGGGCTCCTACGAGCAGTACTTC
TRBD2 | many | TRBJ2-7 | TRBV10-3 | CAISETSGRLAYEQYF | TGTGCCATCAGTGAGACTAGCGGGAGGCTGGCCTACGAGCAGTACTTC
- | many | TRBJ2-2 | TRBV12-3/TRBV12-4 | CASRRRQAVGNTGELFF | TGTGCCAGCAGGCGAAGACAGGCCGTAGGAAACACCGGGGAGCTGTTTTTT
TRBD2 | - | TRBJ2-1 | TRBV5-1 | CASSLASGILNEQFF | TGCGCCAGCAGCTTGGCTAGCGGGATCCTCAATGAGCAGTTCTTC
TRBD2 | many | TRBJ2-1 | TRBV20-1 | CSAPRTSGRWNEQFF | TGCAGTGCTCCACGGACTAGCGGGAGATGGAATGAGCAGTTCTTC
- | many | TRBJ2-1 | TRBV10-3 | CAISERRGGEGNEQFF | TGTGCCATCAGTGAGCGCAGGGGAGGGGAGGGGAATGAGCAGTTCTTC
- | many | TRBJ1-3 | TRBV12-3/TRBV12-4 | CASSRGNTIYF | TGTGCCAGCAGTCGTGGAAACACCATATATTTT
- | many | TRBJ1-4 | TRBV6-1 | CASVFRGHKDEKLFF | TGTGCCAGCGTGTTTAGGGGACACAAAGATGAAAAACTGTTTTTT
TRBD2 | many | TRBJ2-2 | TRBV12-5 | CASGSGLAGAGGELFF | TGTGCTAGTGGCTCGGGACTAGCGGGAGCCGGCGGGGAGCTGTTTTTT
- | many | TRBJ2-7 | TRBV15 | CATSRDVQEQYF | TGTGCCACCAGCAGAGATGTGCAAGAGCAGTACTTC
TRBD1 | many | TRBJ1-6 | TRBV5-8 | CASSERGQYNSPLHF | TGTGCCAGCAGCGAGCGGGGACAGTATAATTCACCCCTCCACTTT
TRBD1 | many | TRBJ2-7 | TRBV12-5 | CASGRQGVGEQYF | TGTGCTAGTGGTCGACAGGGGGTGGGTGAGCAGTACTTC
- | many | TRBJ1-2 | TRBV10-3 | CAIRQIYGYTF | TGTGCCATCAGACAGATCTATGGCTACACCTTC
- | - | TRBJ2-7 | TRBV27 | CASIPNQGTSYEQYF | TGTGCCAGCATCCCGAATCAGGGGACCTCCTACGAGCAGTACTTC
TRBD1 | - | TRBJ2-2 | TRBV5-1 | CASSLPPTGSGSGELFF | TGCGCCAGCAGCTTACCCCCGACAGGGTCGGGATCCGGGGAGCTGTTTTTT
- | many | TRBJ1-4 | TRBV12-3/TRBV12-4 | CASSRWASVNEKLFF | TGTGCCAGCAGTCGATGGGCCTCGGTTAATGAAAAACTGTTTTTT
TRBD1 | many | TRBJ2-7 | TRBV30 | CAWSPTGVEQYF | TGTGCCTGGAGCCCTACAGGGGTAGAGCAGTACTTC
- | many | TRBJ2-3 | TRBV7-8 | CASSLGTSTDTQYF | TGTGCCAGCAGCTTAGGGACTAGCACAGATACGCAGTATTTT
TRBD1 | many | TRBJ2-2 | TRBV5-1 | CASQGQTTGELFF | TGCGCCAGTCAGGGACAGACCACCGGGGAGCTGTTTTTT
- | many | TRBJ2-1 | TRBV30 | CAWGGASDEQFF | TGTGCCTGGGGGGGGGCTTCGGATGAGCAGTTCTTC
TRBD1 | few | TRBJ1-2 | TRBV18 | CASSPMRGQGDYGSTF | TGTGCCAGCTCACCAATGCGGGGACAGGGTGACTATGGCTCCACCTTC
- | - | TRBJ2-7 | TRBV28 | CASSSPSLGTYEQYF | TGTGCCAGCAGTTCCCCCTCCCTCGGCACCTACGAGCAGTACTTC
TRBD1 | many | TRBJ2-5 | TRBV12-3/TRBV12-4 | CASSPWDRVGQTQYF | TGTGCCAGCAGTCCTTGGGACAGGGTAGGACAGACCCAGTACTTC
- | many | TRBJ1-5 | TRBV20-1 | CSARRLTEQPGEPQHF | TGCAGTGCTAGACGATTAACCGAGCAGCCCGGGGAGCCCCAGCATTTT
- | many | TRBJ2-2 | TRBV27 | CASSPLATGELFF | TGTGCCAGCAGCCCACTTGCCACCGGGGAGCTGTTTTTT
- | - | TRBJ1-5 | TRBV7-6 | CASSLGGNQSQHF | TGTGCCAGCAGCTTGGGGGGGAATCAGTCCCAGCATTTT
- | many | TRBJ2-1 | TRBV27 | CASSFAQGTEQFF | TGTGCCAGCAGTTTCGCCCAGGGTACTGAGCAGTTCTTC
- | many | TRBJ1-4 | TRBV9 | CASSITGRGYEKLFF | TGTGCCAGCAGCATCACCGGGAGGGGGTATGAAAAACTGTTTTTT
TRBD1 | many | TRBJ1-6 | TRBV6-6 | CASSYGTGSYNSPLHF | TGTGCCAGCAGTTACGGGACAGGTTCCTATAATTCACCCCTCCACTTT
- | few | TRBJ2-1 | TRBV28 | CASRRVQTYNEQFF | TGTGCCAGCAGACGGGTCCAAACTTACAATGAGCAGTTCTTC
TRBD2 | many | TRBJ2-7 | TRBV10-1 | CASSGSSGSEQYF | TGCGCCAGCAGTGGGTCTAGCGGGAGCGAGCAGTACTTC
- | many | TRBJ1-5 | TRBV5-1 | CASSPVGLDQPQHF | TGCGCCAGCAGCCCGGTGGGTCTAGATCAGCCCCAGCATTTT
- | many | TRBJ1-3 | TRBV29-1 | CSVGESGSVLGGNTIYF | TGCAGCGTTGGTGAATCAGGGTCGGTCTTGGGCGGAAACACCATATATTTT
TRBD1 | many | TRBJ2-3 | TRBV7-2 | CASSLGQGGDTQYF | TGTGCCAGCAGCTTAGGACAGGGCGGAGATACGCAGTATTTT
- | many | TRBJ1-2 | TRBV5-1 | CASSLGGDGYTF | TGCGCCAGCAGCTTAGGCGGTGATGGCTACACCTTC
- | many | TRBJ1-6 | TRBV19 | CASSPQKRGASYNSPLHF | TGTGCCAGTAGTCCCCAGAAGAGGGGCGCATCCTATAATTCACCCCTCCACTTT
- | once | TRBJ1-1 | TRBV6-5 | CASSYSGFGTEAFF | TGTGCCAGCAGTTACTCAGGGTTTGGCACTGAAGCTTTCTTT
TRBD1 | - | TRBJ2-3 | TRBV18 | CASTAGTDTDTQYF | TGTGCCAGCACAGCCGGGACAGACACAGATACGCAGTATTTT